These T cell receptor beta chains were read from a single sample in a study of cytomegalovirus exposure and HLA in healthy donors. Repertoires were generated with immunoSEQ multiplex PCR, while TCRdb's copy carries only in-frame clones and drops some. The sample carries about 130,000 clones, 70% to 90% recorded once. The sample taken for sequencing was PBMCs. All receptors come from a man aged 35-49 years in good health and CMV-seronegative. The CDR3 runs from the conserved cysteine through the conserved F or W. D genes are given only for firm matches. Only part of the rows carry a size: once, few, many, or a class if the clone is expanded.

D gene: -; clone size: few; V gene: TRBV27; J gene: TRBJ2-6; CDR3 DNA: TGTGCCAGCACTACTTTCTCTGGGGCCAACGTCCTGACTTTC; CDR3 protein: CASTTFSGANVLTF
D gene: -; clone size: -; V gene: TRBV5-6; J gene: TRBJ2-7; CDR3 DNA: TGTGCCAGCAGCTTTGGGACAACCCACGAGCAGTACTTC; CDR3 protein: CASSFGTTHEQYF
D gene: TRBD1; clone size: -; V gene: TRBV28; J gene: TRBJ1-2; CDR3 DNA: TGTGCCAGCAGTCCAGGGACAGCCGCAGGCTACACCTTC; CDR3 protein: CASSPGTAAGYTF
D gene: TRBD1; clone size: few; V gene: TRBV25-1; J gene: TRBJ2-1; CDR3 DNA: TGTGCCAGCAGTCACAGGGGATCCTACAATGAGCAGTTCTTC; CDR3 protein: CASSHRGSYNEQFF
D gene: TRBD1; clone size: -; V gene: TRBV7-2; J gene: TRBJ2-1; CDR3 DNA: TGTGCCAGCAGCCAATCGGGACAGGCAAGCCAGTTCTTC; CDR3 protein: CASSQSGQASQFF
D gene: -; clone size: -; V gene: TRBV5-1; J gene: TRBJ2-6; CDR3 DNA: TGCGCCAGCAGCTTAGGCAGGTCCTCTGGGGCCAACGTCCTGACTTTC; CDR3 protein: CASSLGRSSGANVLTF
D gene: -; clone size: few; V gene: TRBV5-6; J gene: TRBJ2-1; CDR3 DNA: TGTGCCAGCAGCTTGAGCGGTGAGCAGTTCTTC; CDR3 protein: CASSLSGEQFF
D gene: -; clone size: -; V gene: TRBV7-2; J gene: TRBJ2-7; CDR3 DNA: TGTGCCAGCAGCTCATACAGGGCTGGGGCCTACGAGCAGTACTTC; CDR3 protein: CASSSYRAGAYEQYF
D gene: -; clone size: -; V gene: TRBV2; J gene: TRBJ1-5; CDR3 DNA: TGTGCCAGCAGTCCGGGGTTCGGCAGGCAGCCCCAGCATTTT; CDR3 protein: CASSPGFGRQPQHF
D gene: -; clone size: -; V gene: TRBV6-5; J gene: TRBJ1-1; CDR3 DNA: TGTGCCAGCACCAAAGGGGGGGGAGCTTTCTTT; CDR3 protein: CASTKGGGAFF